These 29 T cell receptor beta chains were sequenced from one sample in a study of blood T cell repertoires in COVID-19. Using immunoSEQ multiplex PCR, the repertoire was profiled, and TCRdb retains in-frame clones only, with some absent. The sample has 150,000 to 200,000 clones, 70% to 80% seen once. Sequencing was done on a sample of peripheral blood. These receptors were taken from a woman in her fifties or sixties with active or convalescent COVID-19.

The chain carries TRBV24-1 and TRBJ2-1; 8 bases align to TRBD1. Germline trimming cut 5 bases from V and 5 bases from J; bases unmatched to any gene: 7. Per germline, CDR1 KGHDR and CDR2 SFDVKD. The length of the CDR3 is 15 residues. In DNA form, the CDR3 reads TGTGCCACCAGTGTGGGTGGGACAGGCAACAATGAGCAGTTCTTC. Its translation is CATSVGGTGNNEQFF.

The chain joins TRBV28 to TRBJ2-3, with TRBD2 identical over 9 bases. Germline-derived CDR1 and CDR2 are MDHEN and SYDVKM. J was trimmed by 0 bases and V by 3 bases; bases with no gene match: 7. CDR3 length: 17 residues. The CDR3 spells CASSFVTSGTSTDTQYF. CDR3 DNA sequence: TGTGCCAGCAGTTTCGTGACTAGCGGTACTAGCACAGATACGCAGTATTTT.

The chain recombines TRBV7-2 with TRBJ1-3, with TRBD1 matching 7 bases. This CDR3 comprises 15 residues. Trimming removed 1 base from V and 2 bases from J; junction bases left unmatched: 2. CDR1 is SGHTA and CDR2 is FQGNSA in the germline V gene. CDR3 loop: CASSLVGTAGNTIYF. The CDR3 DNA is TGTGCCAGCAGCTTAGTCGGGACAGCTGGAAACACCATATATTTT.

Notes on this clone: This CDR3 is also generated by other DNA sequences in the sample. This chain connects TRBV5-1 to TRBJ1-2, with unresolved D. The CDR3 loop spans 13 amino acids. The V end was cut by 0 bases, the J end by 4 bases, with 7 bases between. Germline V gene lookup returns CDR1 SGHRS and CDR2 YFSETQ. Here the CDR3 reads CASSLDYSYGYTF. CDR3 coding DNA: TGCGCCAGCAGCTTGGATTACAGCTATGGCTACACCTTC.

V and J are TRBV7-2 and TRBJ1-2, with 7 positions matching TRBD1. Germline loops: CDR1 SGHTA, CDR2 FQGNSA. Trimming took 5 bases from V and 7 from J; bases not matched to a gene: 10. The CDR3 loop spans 14 amino acids. In DNA form, the CDR3 reads TGTGCCAGCAGCCTAATGACAGGGCCTGCTGGCTACACCTTC. Its protein product is CASSLMTGPAGYTF.

The V gene is TRBV19, the J gene TRBJ1-1, with D perhaps TRBD1 (6 bases). Germline CDR1 LNHDA, CDR2 SQIVND (reference sequence). The CDR3 runs to 15 residues. Trimming took 3 bases from V and 0 from J, leaving 11 bases between them. The CDR3 DNA reads TGTGCCAGTAGTATCCGGACAGACGTGAACACTGAAGCTTTCTTT. It specifies CASSIRTDVNTEAFF.

V gene TRBV5-1 combines with J gene TRBJ1-1; no clear D gene. V was trimmed by 0 bases and J by 0 bases, leaving 9 bases between them. This CDR3 contains 15 residues. Germline V gene sequence: CDR1 SGHRS, CDR2 YFSETQ. CDR3 residues: CASSLGARMNTEAFF. DNA of the CDR3: TGCGCCAGCAGCTTGGGGGCCAGGATGAACACTGAAGCTTTCTTT. Based on the CDR3 plus reference TRBV5-1 and TRBJ1-1, the full variable domain is KAGVTQTPRYLIKTRGQQVTLSCSPISGHRSVSWYQQTPGQGLQFLFEYFSETQRNKGNFPGRFSGRQFSNSRSEMNVSTLELGDSALYLCASSLGARMNTEAFFGQGTRLTVV.

This chain uses TRBV6-5 with TRBJ2-5, with 7 bases that match TRBD2. CDR3 length: 15 amino acids. V was clipped by 5 bases and J by 4 bases; unmatched bases: 10. CDR1 and CDR2 (germline): MNHEY, SVGAGI. The CDR3 reads CASSRAGLLGETQYF. The CDR3 bases are TGTGCCAGCAGTCGAGCGGGACTCCTCGGAGAGACCCAGTACTTC.

The chain recombines TRBV4-2 with TRBJ1-2; 10 nucleotides agree with TRBD1. The germline gives CDR1 LGHNA, CDR2 YNFKEQ. CDR3 length equals 16 residues. The trim removed 4 bases at V and 2 bases at J, leaving 7 bases unmatched. The CDR3 protein is CASSRPQGQGNYGYTF. For the CDR3, the DNA is TGTGCCAGCAGCCGACCCCAGGGACAGGGGAACTATGGCTACACCTTC.

This chain joins TRBV5-1 and TRBJ2-2; weak D call: TRBD1 (6 bases). Germline assignment: CDR1 SGHRS and CDR2 YFSETQ. V lost 4 bases, J lost 5 bases, and 12 bases lay in between. This CDR3 is built from 14 residues. The CDR3 sequence is CASSPDSRTGELFF. For the CDR3, the DNA is TGCGCCAGCAGCCCGGACAGCCGGACCGGGGAGCTGTTTTTT.

V gene TRBV15 combines with J gene TRBJ2-5; the match to TRBD1 covers 8 bases. The CDR3 has 15 residues. Germline CDR1 is LNHNV and CDR2 is YYDKDF (reference sequence). Trimming removed 1 base from V and 5 bases from J; junction bases left unmatched: 6. Here the CDR3 reads CATSRAGTGGETQYF. CDR3 bases: TGTGCCACCAGCAGAGCCGGGACAGGAGGGGAGACCCAGTACTTC. Filled out from reference TRBV15 and TRBJ2-5, the complete variable domain reads DAMVIQNPRYQVTQFGKPVTLSCSQTLNHNVMYWYQQKSSQAPKLLFHYYDKDFNNEADTPDNFQSRRPNTSFCFLDIRSPGLGDTAMYLCATSRAGTGGETQYFGPGTRLLVL.

The chain employs TRBV30 and TRBJ1-4, with TRBD1 matching over 9 bases. CDR3 size: 14 residues. Germline V gene lookup returns CDR1 GTSNPN and CDR2 SVGIG (reference sequence). The trim removed 1 base at V and 6 bases at J, leaving 3 bases unmatched. DNA of the CDR3: TGTGCCTGGAGTGAGGGACAGGGATATGAAAAACTGTTTTTT. Translation: CAWSEGQGYEKLFF. Drawing the rest from reference TRBV30 and TRBJ1-4, the complete variable domain is SQTIHQWPATLVQPVGSPLSLECTVEGTSNPNLYWYRQAAGRGLQLLFYSVGIGQISSEVPQNLSASRPQDRQFILSSKKLLLSDSGFYLCAWSEGQGYEKLFFGSGTQLSVL.

This chain uses TRBV28 with TRBJ2-3; D unclear. V was trimmed by 3 bases and J by 2 bases, leaving 6 bases between them. Germline V gene data show CDR1 as MDHEN and CDR2 as SYDVKM. The length of the CDR3 is 13 residues. The CDR3 DNA reads as TGTGCCAGCAGTTTCCCTAACACAGATACGCAGTATTTT. This translates into CASSFPNTDTQYF.

V usage is TRBV18 and J usage is TRBJ1-1, with D possibly TRBD1 on 6 matching bases. The CDR3 runs 13 residues. The germline V gene has CDR1 KGHSH and CDR2 LQKENI. The V end was cut by 3 bases, the J end by 1 base, with 6 bases between. The CDR3 loop reads CASSPTGNTEAFF. CDR3 DNA sequence: TGTGCCAGCTCACCGACAGGGAACACTGAAGCTTTCTTT.

The chain carries TRBV25-1 and TRBJ1-6, with D possibly matching TRBD1 (6 bases). Germline CDR1 MGHDK, CDR2 SYGVNS. The length of the CDR3 is 13 residues. Deletions cut 6 bases from V and 9 bases from J, with 12 bases between. CDR3 in DNA: TGTGCCAGCAGCAGGGGTATGGGTTCACCCCTCCACTTT. This translates into CASSRGMGSPLHF.

This clone was detected a few times. The rearrangement links TRBV2 to TRBJ2-3; D ambiguous. The germline CDR1 and CDR2 sequences are SNHLY and FYNNEI. CDR3 length equals 13 residues. V lost 2 bases to trimming and J lost 3 bases, with 6 bases between them. In DNA form, the CDR3 reads TGTGCCAGCAGTGAATCCCAAACAGATACGCAGTATTTT. Translating it yields CASSESQTDTQYF.

This chain uses TRBV4-1 with TRBJ2-1, with 13 positions matching TRBD2. CDR1 is MGHRA, CDR2 YSYEKL, per germline. V trimming: 4 bases; J trimming: 3 bases; junction bases outside the gene matches: 9. The CDR3 has 18 amino acids. The CDR3 region has the DNA TGCGCCAGCAGCCCGGAGGGGACTAGCGGGGCGCACTACAATGAGCAGTTCTTC. Amino acid sequence: CASSPEGTSGAHYNEQFF.

This clone was found a few times. V gene TRBV27 combines with J gene TRBJ2-7, with 8 positions matching TRBD2. Per the germline V gene, CDR1 is MNHEY and CDR2 is SMNVEV (reference sequence). The CDR3 runs to 14 residues. With 6 bases clipped from V and 2 bases from J, the junction kept 6 bases outside the gene matches. The CDR3 sequence: CASRRVAGPYEQYF. CDR3 in DNA: TGTGCCAGCAGGCGGGTAGCGGGGCCCTACGAGCAGTACTTC.

This clone was recorded a few times. The CDR3 spells CASSPPRVLGTDTQYF. CDR3 DNA sequence: TGTGCCAGCTCACCTCCCAGGGTGCTTGGCACAGATACGCAGTATTTT. The J gene is TRBJ2-3, the V gene TRBV18, with D possibly matching TRBD1 (5 bases). This CDR3 has 16 residues. CDR1 and CDR2 from the germline V gene are KGHSH and LQKENI. Trimming shortened V by 3 bases and J by 1 base, and 14 bases separated the two germline ends. The variable domain in full, completed from reference TRBV18 and TRBJ2-3, reads NAGVMQNPRHLVRRRGQEARLRCSPMKGHSHVYWYRQLPEEGLKFMVYLQKENIIDESGMPKERFSAEFPKEGPSILRIQQVVRGDSAAYFCASSPPRVLGTDTQYFGPGTRLTVL.

The CDR3 DNA reads TGTGCCAGCAGCTCGACATCAAGCAATCAGCCCCAGCATTTT. Translated: CASSSTSSNQPQHF. J is TRBJ1-5 and V is TRBV5-5; D unclear. This CDR3 contains 14 residues. Germline lookup yields CDR1 SGHKS and CDR2 YYEKEE (reference sequence). V dropped 3 bases and J dropped 1 base, with 8 bases sitting between them.

The chain is built from TRBV28 and TRBJ1-2; D might be TRBD1 (6 bases). V was clipped by 2 bases and J by 8 bases, with 12 bases between them. CDR1 is MDHEN, CDR2 SYDVKM, per germline. The CDR3 contains 13 residues. The CDR3 loop reads CASSLGGARGYTF. CDR3 bases: TGTGCCAGCAGTTTAGGGGGGGCTAGGGGCTACACCTTC.

The J gene is TRBJ2-6, the V gene TRBV24-1, with TRBD1 as a possible D gene (6 bases). Trimming stripped 4 bases from V and 2 bases from J, with 11 bases between. The germline V gene encodes CDR1 KGHDR and CDR2 SFDVKD. The CDR3 contains 16 residues. CDR3 in amino acids: CATSDPNRAGANVLTF. Here the CDR3 DNA reads TGTGCCACCAGTGACCCGAACAGGGCTGGGGCCAACGTCCTGACTTTC.

The CDR3 DNA reads TGTGCCTGCCGAGGAGAAGGAGACCGGCAGAAAAATTCACCCCTCCACTTT. Encoded protein: CACRGEGDRQKNSPLHF. The V and J genes are TRBV30 and TRBJ1-6, with D uncertain. V dropped 6 bases and J dropped 7 bases, with 25 bases sitting between them. This CDR3 is 17 amino acids long. Germline CDR1 and CDR2: GTSNPN and SVGIG (reference sequence).

The V call is TRBV11-2, the J call TRBJ2-7; TRBD1 matches at 8 bases. In germline, CDR1 is SGHAT, CDR2 FQNNGV. Trimming took 4 bases from V and 0 from J; bases not matched to a gene: 2. The CDR3 contains 14 residues. The CDR3 DNA follows: TGTGCCAGCAGCTCTGGGACAGGCTCCTACGAGCAGTACTTC. It is translated as CASSSGTGSYEQYF.

V usage is TRBV7-9 and J usage is TRBJ1-2; TRBD1 is a possible D gene (5 bases). CDR3 length: 12 residues. Germline V gives CDR1 SEHNR, CDR2 FQNEAQ (reference sequence). Trimming removed 3 bases at V and 8 bases at J, with 10 bases between. As DNA, the CDR3 is TGTGCCAGCAGCTTCTCAGGGTCCGGCTACACCTTC. Translation gives CASSFSGSGYTF.

The CDR3 DNA sequence: TGTGCCAGCAGTTCCCCCGGGACAGGGGGCGTTGGAGATACGCAGTATTTT. Its translation is CASSSPGTGGVGDTQYF. The chain is built from TRBV28 and TRBJ2-3, with 12 bases matching TRBD1. CDR3 length: 17 amino acids. The ends lost 4 bases at V and 5 bases at J; junction bases unmatched: 10. Germline-derived CDR1 and CDR2 are MDHEN and SYDVKM. Filled out from reference TRBV28 and TRBJ2-3, the complete variable domain reads DVKVTQSSRYLVKRTGEKVFLECVQDMDHENMFWYRQDPGLGLRLIYFSYDVKMKEKGDIPEGYSVSREKKERFSLILESASTNQTSMYLCASSSPGTGGVGDTQYFGPGTRLTVL.

This clone appeared a few times. The chain uses TRBV6-2 or TRBV6-3 and TRBJ2-6; D is unresolved. The CDR3 sequence is 17 residues long. The V gene lost 0 bases and the J gene lost 3 bases, with 12 bases spanning the gap. CDR1 and CDR2 (germline): MNHEY, SVGEGT. In DNA, the CDR3 is TGTGCCAGCAGTTACTCTGACTCCTTTTTTGGGGCCAACGTCCTGACTTTC. This codes for CASSYSDSFFGANVLTF.

The chain employs TRBV30 and TRBJ1-5, with D perhaps TRBD1 (5 bases). The germline CDR1 and CDR2 sequences are GTSNPN and SVGIG (reference sequence). This CDR3 is built from 14 residues. V lost 0 bases, J lost 3 bases, and 9 bases lay in between. The CDR3 reads CAWSVQVFNQPQHF. In nucleotides, the CDR3 is TGTGCCTGGAGTGTACAGGTCTTCAATCAGCCCCAGCATTTT. Complete variable domain (other parts from reference TRBV30 and TRBJ1-5): SQTIHQWPATLVQPVGSPLSLECTVEGTSNPNLYWYRQAAGRGLQLLFYSVGIGQISSEVPQNLSASRPQDRQFILSSKKLLLSDSGFYLCAWSVQVFNQPQHFGDGTRLSIL.

The genes are TRBV5-1 and TRBJ2-3, with D possibly matching TRBD2 (7 bases). Trimming took 2 bases from V and 6 from J, leaving 19 bases between them. CDR1 and CDR2 from the germline V gene are SGHRS and YFSETQ. The CDR3 is made up of 16 amino acids. Written as DNA, the CDR3 is TGCGCCAGCAGCTTTCGCGGGGGCCGGGCCGAGGATACGCAGTATTTT. Its translation: CASSFRGGRAEDTQYF.